The 19 T cell receptor beta chains below all came from one sample that was sequenced in a study of blood T cell repertoires in COVID-19. Clones were read by immunoSEQ multiplex PCR, and TCRdb kept only the in-frame ones, dropping some. The table lists over 200,000 clones, less than 90% of them singletons. Source material: peripheral blood. The source is a man aged 60 to 69 who had recovered from COVID-19.

The V and J genes are TRBV6-1 and TRBJ2-1, with D tentatively TRBD1 (5 bases). Trimming took off 2 bases at V and 4 bases at J, with 18 bases between the two ends. The CDR3 is 17 residues long. CDR1 and CDR2 from the germline V gene are MNHNS and SASEGT. CDR3 protein: CASSEYRGQREYNEQFF. Written as DNA, the CDR3 is TGTGCCAGCAGTGAATATCGCGGACAACGCGAATACAATGAGCAGTTCTTC.

CDR3: CASSQERGSGANVLTF. The CDR3 DNA follows: TGTGCCAGCAGCCAAGAAAGAGGGTCCGGGGCCAACGTCCTGACTTTC. The rearrangement uses TRBV3-1 (or the pseudogene TRBV3-2) and TRBJ2-6, with D tentatively TRBD2 (5 bases). The CDR3 is 16 residues long. V was pared by 0 bases and J by 4 bases, with 10 bases between. CDR1 and CDR2 (germline): LGHDT, YNNKEL (reference sequence).

The V gene is TRBV9, the J gene TRBJ2-4; tentatively, D is TRBD2 (5 bases). This CDR3 has 18 amino acids. V dropped 5 bases and J dropped 0 bases, with 21 bases sitting between them. CDR1 and CDR2 (germline): SGDLS, YYNGEE. CDR3 coding DNA: TGTGCCAGCAGTATGAGGGATTCCCCAACGGTAGCCAAAAACATTCAGTACTTC. It yields the protein CASSMRDSPTVAKNIQYF.

In its sample, this clone was seen once. The CDR3 spells CASSVGLVRGPSGNTIYF. DNA of the CDR3: TGTGCCAGCAGCGTAGGGCTGGTAAGGGGGCCATCTGGAAACACCATATATTTT. The genes are TRBV9 and TRBJ1-3; the match to TRBD1 covers 7 bases. The trim removed 0 bases at V and 1 base at J, leaving 10 bases unmatched. This CDR3 has 18 residues. In germline, CDR1 is SGDLS, CDR2 YYNGEE.

The chain carries TRBV7-2 and TRBJ2-1; no clear D. Trimming shortened V by 1 base and J by 1 base, and 11 bases separated the two germline ends. The CDR3 spans 16 residues. Looked up from germline, CDR1 is SGHTA and CDR2 is FQGNSA. The CDR3 spells CASSLVSSRSYNEQFF. As DNA, the CDR3 is TGTGCCAGCAGCTTAGTTAGTAGCCGGTCCTACAATGAGCAGTTCTTC.

The chain recombines TRBV5-1 with TRBJ2-5; D uncertain. The length of the CDR3 is 15 residues. Germline CDR1 SGHRS, CDR2 YFSETQ. V was trimmed by 0 bases and J by 3 bases, leaving 12 bases between them. Here the CDR3 DNA reads TGCGCCAGCAGCTTGGCTACCGGGTTCAAAGAGACCCAGTACTTC. Its protein product is CASSLATGFKETQYF.

The chain uses TRBV19 and TRBJ1-1, with D unresolved. There are 13 residues in the CDR3. Looked up from germline, CDR1 is LNHDA and CDR2 is SQIVND (reference sequence). V dropped 7 bases and J dropped 0 bases, with 9 bases sitting between them. CDR3 in DNA: TGTGCCAGTACCCTAAATATGAACACTGAAGCTTTCTTT. It yields the protein CASTLNMNTEAFF.

The rearrangement links TRBV5-6 to TRBJ2-3, with no clear D. Germline CDR1 reads SGHDT; CDR2 reads YYEEEE. V lost 2 bases, J lost 1 base, and 8 bases lay in between. The CDR3 runs 14 residues. The chain's CDR3 is CASSFPPGTDTQYF. The DNA of the CDR3 is TGTGCCAGCAGCTTCCCCCCGGGCACAGATACGCAGTATTTT.

The chain carries TRBV19 and TRBJ2-2; D may be TRBD1 (6 bases). In germline, CDR1 is LNHDA, CDR2 SQIVND (reference sequence). V was cut by 6 bases and J by 4 bases, with 15 bases left in between. CDR3 length: 15 residues. The CDR3 DNA sequence: TGTGCCAGTAGCCCTAATTGGGGGCGCACCGGGGAGCTGTTTTTT. Translated: CASSPNWGRTGELFF.

The gene calls are TRBV4-2 and TRBJ2-5; D is ambiguous. The CDR3 is made up of 15 amino acids. Germline V gene lookup returns CDR1 LGHNA and CDR2 YNFKEQ. V was clipped by 0 bases and J by 3 bases, with 11 bases between them. The CDR3 spells CASSQDHNTEETQYF. CDR3 sequence (DNA): TGTGCCAGCAGCCAAGATCATAATACAGAAGAGACCCAGTACTTC.

This sequence joins TRBV7-3 and TRBJ1-6; 8 bases map to TRBD1. Losses at the gene ends were 5 bases for V and 7 bases for J; bases not matched to a gene: 4. The CDR3 sequence is 14 residues long. The germline CDR1 and CDR2 sequences are SGHTA and FQGTGA. The CDR3 protein is CASSADRVNSPLHF. As DNA, the CDR3 is TGTGCCAGCAGCGCGGACAGGGTCAATTCACCCCTCCACTTT.

CDR3 DNA sequence: TGTGCCAGCAGATACGGACAGGGTCAAGAGACCCAGTACTTC. Translated, it gives CASRYGQGQETQYF. V usage is TRBV2 and J usage is TRBJ2-5, with 8 bases lining up with TRBD1. CDR3 length equals 14 residues. Looked up from germline, CDR1 is SNHLY and CDR2 is FYNNEI. After removal of 6 bases from V and 2 bases from J, the junction contained 5 bases not matched to a gene.

This rearrangement joins TRBV5-1 to TRBJ2-7, with 9 nucleotides matching TRBD1. V trimming: 0 bases; J trimming: 3 bases; junction bases outside the gene matches: 7. This CDR3 has 16 residues. The germline gives CDR1 SGHRS, CDR2 YFSETQ. For the CDR3, the DNA is TGCGCCAGCAGCTTGGGGCCGGGACAGGGACTCTACGAGCAGTACTTC. Translation gives CASSLGPGQGLYEQYF.

The genes are TRBV30 and TRBJ1-2, with unresolved D. The CDR3 sequence is 13 residues long. The V and J ends lost 2 bases and 3 bases respectively, with 10 bases between them. The germline gives CDR1 GTSNPN, CDR2 SVGIG (reference sequence). This CDR3 is CAWSPPFDYGYTF. The CDR3 bases are TGTGCCTGGAGTCCCCCTTTTGACTATGGCTACACCTTC.

This rearrangement joins TRBV19 to TRBJ1-3; 7 bases align to TRBD1. In germline, CDR1 is LNHDA, CDR2 SQIVND (reference sequence). With 2 bases clipped from V and 0 bases from J, the junction kept 10 bases outside the gene matches. This CDR3 is built from 18 residues. The CDR3 DNA reads TGTGCCAGTAGTATAAGGGGACAGCATTCGAGCTCTGGAAACACCATATATTTT. This sequence encodes CASSIRGQHSSSGNTIYF.

This clone was found once. Here the CDR3 reads CASTSNPVGGSYNEQFF. CDR3 coding DNA: TGTGCCAGCACTTCCAACCCCGTCGGTGGCTCCTACAATGAGCAGTTCTTC. The J gene is TRBJ2-1, the V gene TRBV7-8; D is uncertain. The CDR3 loop spans 17 amino acids. Germline V gives CDR1 SGHVS, CDR2 FQNEAQ. With 7 bases removed from V and 0 bases from J, the gap between germline ends came to 19 bases.

The chain joins TRBV24-1 to TRBJ1-5; TRBD1 aligns across 10 bases. The germline V gene encodes CDR1 KGHDR and CDR2 SFDVKD. J was trimmed by 5 bases and V by 3 bases; bases with no gene match: 15. The CDR3 sequence is 19 residues long. Here the CDR3 reads CATSDGDRGKTLRHQPQHF. CDR3 nucleotide sequence: TGTGCCACCAGTGATGGGGACAGGGGCAAAACTTTAAGGCATCAGCCCCAGCATTTT.

The genes are TRBV9 and TRBJ2-3; 10 bases map to TRBD1. CDR3 size: 17 residues. J gave up 2 bases and V 0 bases, and 6 bases lay outside the gene matches. Germline V gene lookup returns CDR1 SGDLS and CDR2 YYNGEE. This CDR3 is CASSVAPDRGLTDTQYF. The DNA of the CDR3 is TGTGCCAGCAGCGTAGCCCCTGACAGGGGGCTCACAGATACGCAGTATTTT.

The CDR3 DNA reads as TGTGCCAGCGGGAGTAACTACGAGCAGTACTTC. Residues: CASGSNYEQYF. The chain carries TRBV11-1 and TRBJ2-7, with TRBD2 as a possible D gene (5 bases). Between the trimmed V and J ends, which lost 8 bases and 3 bases, there was a span of 8 bases. Germline-derived CDR1 and CDR2 are SGHAT and FQDESV (reference sequence). The length of the CDR3 is 11 residues.